One and the same sample provided the 18 T cell receptor beta chains below, sequenced in a study of blood T cell repertoires in COVID-19. The protocol was immunoSEQ multiplex PCR, while the TCRdb copy is restricted to in-frame clones and leaves out a portion. The sample carries about 210,000 clones, about 83% recorded once. The sequenced sample was peripheral blood. Source of these receptors: a woman between 45 and 65 years old with acute or convalescent COVID-19.

The chain uses TRBV5-1 and TRBJ2-1; D is unresolved. Germline V gene data show CDR1 as SGHRS and CDR2 as YFSETQ. V dropped 3 bases and J dropped 9 bases, with 10 bases sitting between them. There are 12 residues in the CDR3. In DNA form, the CDR3 reads TGCGCCAGCAGCTCGCAGACAATTGAGCAGTTCTTC. It encodes CASSSQTIEQFF.

CDR3 sequence (DNA): TGTGCCAGCAGCCAAGATCCGGACGAGCAGTACTTC. Its protein product is CASSQDPDEQYF. This chain uses TRBV3-1 (or the pseudogene TRBV3-2) with TRBJ2-7; D uncertain. The CDR3 length is 12 residues. V lost 0 bases to trimming and J lost 5 bases, with 5 bases between them. The germline V gene encodes CDR1 LGHDT and CDR2 YNNKEL (reference sequence).

The rearrangement joins TRBV7-2 to TRBJ1-1; TRBD1 matches 7 bases. J was trimmed by 9 bases and V by 5 bases; bases with no gene match: 12. The CDR3 has 14 amino acids. Germline V gene sequence: CDR1 SGHTA, CDR2 FQGNSA. The CDR3 reads CASSHSQEGAQAFF. The CDR3 DNA reads as TGTGCCAGCAGCCACTCTCAGGAGGGGGCTCAAGCTTTCTTT.

This chain connects TRBV7-9 to TRBJ2-7; TRBD1 matches 7 bases. The CDR3 is 15 amino acids. Germline lookup yields CDR1 SEHNR and CDR2 FQNEAQ (reference sequence). With V trimmed by 0 bases and J by 6 bases, 8 bases remained unmatched. CDR3: CASSLAGQSRIEQYF. The CDR3 DNA reads TGTGCCAGCAGCTTAGCGGGACAGTCGAGAATCGAGCAGTACTTC.

The CDR3 loop is CSVEEYRAHGYTF. CDR3 sequence (DNA): TGCAGCGTTGAAGAGTACAGGGCGCATGGCTACACCTTC. J is TRBJ1-2 and V is TRBV29-1; D is perhaps TRBD1 (6 bases). Trimming removed 0 bases at V and 6 bases at J, with 11 bases between. The V gene's germline CDR1 is SQVTM and CDR2 ANQGSEA. The CDR3 sequence is 13 residues long.

This clone was observed a single time. V gene TRBV19 combines with J gene TRBJ1-1; no reliable D call. Germline V lookup: CDR1 LNHDA, CDR2 SQIVND (reference sequence). V was cut by 4 bases and J by 4 bases, with 16 bases left in between. CDR3 length: 15 amino acids. CDR3 bases: TGTGCCAGTAGTAATTGGGGAGGGAGCGGCACTGAAGCTTTCTTT. Translating it yields CASSNWGGSGTEAFF.

The chain combines TRBV6-5 with TRBJ2-7; the match to TRBD1 covers 7 bases. Trimming at V came to 6 bases and at J to 1 base, leaving 6 bases not matched to a gene. The germline CDR1 and CDR2 sequences are MNHEY and SVGAGI. This CDR3 has 14 amino acids. CDR3 in amino acids: CASSPGQASYEQYF. CDR3 DNA sequence: TGTGCCAGCAGCCCCGGACAGGCTTCCTACGAGCAGTACTTC.

The chain carries TRBV13 and TRBJ2-5, with TRBD2 identical over 13 bases. Per germline, CDR1 PRHDT and CDR2 FYEKMQ (reference sequence). This CDR3 region has 16 residues. The junction had 5 bases not matched to a gene; V was cut back by 3 bases and J by 4 bases. The CDR3 nucleotides read TGTGCCAGCAGCTTCACTAGCGGGAGGGTAGGAGAGACCCAGTACTTC. This encodes CASSFTSGRVGETQYF.

This rearrangement joins TRBV30 to TRBJ1-4; D might be TRBD1 (6 bases). V dropped 2 bases and J dropped 4 bases, with 14 bases sitting between them. Germline CDR1 is GTSNPN and CDR2 is SVGIG (reference sequence). The CDR3 totals 15 residues. The CDR3 protein is CAWSWGQGLNEKLFF. Written as DNA, the CDR3 is TGTGCCTGGAGTTGGGGGCAGGGTCTTAATGAAAAACTGTTTTTT.

The chain couples TRBV7-2 to TRBJ2-1; 12 bases align to TRBD2. Germline V gene data show CDR1 as SGHTA and CDR2 as FQGNSA. V lost 4 bases and J lost 7; bases outside the gene matches: 5. The CDR3 consists of 15 residues. The CDR3 DNA follows: TGTGCCAGCAGCTCCGGACTAGCGGGATGGAATGAGCAGTTCTTC. It translates to CASSSGLAGWNEQFF.

V is TRBV5-6 and J is TRBJ1-2, with D tentatively TRBD1 (5 bases). Germline CDR1 is SGHDT and CDR2 is YYEEEE. CDR3 size: 15 residues. Deletions cut 2 bases from V and 5 bases from J, with 16 bases between. The CDR3 protein is CASSFTGSGVYGYTF. Here the CDR3 DNA reads TGTGCCAGCAGCTTTACAGGCAGTGGGGTATATGGCTACACCTTC. The complete variable domain, with remaining parts taken from reference TRBV5-6 and TRBJ1-2, reads DAGVTQSPTHLIKTRGQQVTLRCSPKSGHDTVSWYQQALGQGPQFIFQYYEEEERQRGNFPDRFSGHQFPNYSSELNVNALLLGDSALYLCASSFTGSGVYGYTFGSGTRLTVV.

This chain connects TRBV24-1 to TRBJ2-3; TRBD1 agrees at 11 bases. This CDR3 spans 16 amino acids. Germline V gene sequence: CDR1 KGHDR, CDR2 SFDVKD. V lost 3 bases and J lost 2; bases outside the gene matches: 3. CDR3 sequence (DNA): TGTGCCACCAGTGATGGGACAGGGGGACTCACAGATACGCAGTATTTT. Translation: CATSDGTGGLTDTQYF.

The genes are TRBV19 and TRBJ2-1, with D maybe TRBD2 (5 bases). This CDR3 is 12 amino acids long. Trimming stripped 5 bases from V and 9 bases from J, with 11 bases between. CDR1 is LNHDA, CDR2 SQIVND, per germline (reference sequence). DNA of the CDR3: TGTGCCAGTAGTCTCTCGAGCGGTGAGCAGTTCTTC. Its translation is CASSLSSGEQFF.

V usage is TRBV28 and J usage is TRBJ2-5, with 8 nucleotides matching TRBD2. The CDR3 contains 13 residues. With 7 bases clipped from V and 2 bases from J, the junction kept 3 bases outside the gene matches. The germline CDR1 and CDR2 sequences are MDHEN and SYDVKM. CDR3 sequence reads: CASIGGVQETQYF. The DNA for the CDR3 is TGTGCCAGCATCGGGGGGGTACAAGAGACCCAGTACTTC.

The V and J genes are TRBV28 and TRBJ2-6; 8 bases line up with TRBD2. The trim removed 2 bases at V and 4 bases at J, leaving 16 bases unmatched. Germline CDR1 is MDHEN and CDR2 is SYDVKM. The CDR3 length is 20 residues. CDR3 amino acids: CASSLRLGLAGGEGANVLTF. Written as DNA, the CDR3 is TGTGCCAGCAGTTTACGTCTCGGACTAGCTGGGGGTGAGGGGGCCAACGTCCTGACTTTC.

This chain links TRBV28 with TRBJ2-7, with 8 bases lining up with TRBD1. Germline CDR1 reads MDHEN; CDR2 reads SYDVKM. The CDR3 is 14 residues long. V lost 5 bases and J lost 3; bases outside the gene matches: 6. CDR3 DNA: TGTGCCAGCAGTATCCCGGGACAGGTCTACGAGCAGTACTTC. Translating it yields CASSIPGQVYEQYF.

The genes are TRBV11-1 and TRBJ2-7; TRBD2 matches 7 bases. The CDR3 covers 13 residues. The germline CDR1 and CDR2 sequences are SGHAT and FQDESV (reference sequence). After removal of 2 bases from V and 5 bases from J, the junction contained 3 bases not matched to a gene. In nucleotides, the CDR3 is TGTGCCAGCAGCTTAAGCGGGACCCACGAGCAGTACTTC. Translation: CASSLSGTHEQYF.

The rearrangement joins TRBV7-2 to TRBJ2-3, with D perhaps matching TRBD1 (7 bases). Between the trimmed V and J ends, which lost 3 bases and 4 bases, there was a span of 8 bases. The CDR3 runs 13 residues. Germline V lookup: CDR1 SGHTA, CDR2 FQGNSA. CDR3 in amino acids: CASSFRGADTQYF. In DNA form, the CDR3 reads TGTGCCAGCAGCTTCAGGGGGGCAGATACGCAGTATTTT. The full variable domain, rest sourced from reference TRBV7-2 and TRBJ2-3, is GAGVSQSPSNKVTEKGKDVELRCDPISGHTALYWYRQSLGQGLEFLIYFQGNSAPDKSGLPSDRFSAERTGGSVSTLTIQRTQQEDSAVYLCASSFRGADTQYFGPGTRLTVL.